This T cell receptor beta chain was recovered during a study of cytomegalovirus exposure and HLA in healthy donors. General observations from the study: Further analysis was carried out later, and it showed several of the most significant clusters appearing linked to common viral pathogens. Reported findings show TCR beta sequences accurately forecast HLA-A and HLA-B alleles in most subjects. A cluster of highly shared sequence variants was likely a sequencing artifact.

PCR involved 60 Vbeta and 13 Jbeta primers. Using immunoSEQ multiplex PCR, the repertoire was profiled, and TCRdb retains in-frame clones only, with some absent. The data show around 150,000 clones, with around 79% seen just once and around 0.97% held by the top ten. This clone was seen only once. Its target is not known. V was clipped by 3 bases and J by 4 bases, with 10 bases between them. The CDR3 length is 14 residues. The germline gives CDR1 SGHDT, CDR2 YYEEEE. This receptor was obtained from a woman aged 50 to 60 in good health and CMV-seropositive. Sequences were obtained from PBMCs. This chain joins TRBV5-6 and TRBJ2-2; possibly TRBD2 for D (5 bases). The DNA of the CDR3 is TGTGCCAGCAGCTCCGGGATTTTCACCGGGGAGCTGTTTTTT. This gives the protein CASSSGIFTGELFF.